Shown below are 20 T cell receptor beta chains from a single sample sequenced in a study of cytomegalovirus exposure and HLA in healthy donors. The PCR made use of 60 Vbeta and 13 Jbeta primers. Only in-frame clones appear in the TCRdb table, and some are missing; sequencing was by immunoSEQ multiplex PCR. Found here are roughly 140,000 clones, around 80% of them singletons; the top ten hold over 1.1%. Sequencing was performed on PBMCs. The receptors originated from a man between 18 and 29 years old in good health and CMV-seronegative.

This clone appeared a few times. The rearrangement joins TRBV7-9 to TRBJ2-7, with D possibly TRBD2 on 5 matching bases. Trimming took 2 bases from V and 0 from J, leaving 17 bases between them. The CDR3 contains 17 residues. The germline gives CDR1 SEHNR, CDR2 FQNEAQ (reference sequence). CDR3 sequence (DNA): TGTGCCAGCAGCTTAACTTCGGCCAAAGGGAGCTCCTACGAGCAGTACTTC. It encodes CASSLTSAKGSSYEQYF.

The chain couples TRBV5-4 to TRBJ2-7; D unclear. CDR3 size: 14 residues. V was pared by 2 bases and J by 6 bases, with 15 bases between. The V gene's germline CDR1 is SGHNT and CDR2 YYREEE (reference sequence). The DNA of the CDR3 is TGTGCCAGCAGCTTAAACCCCACTTTCACCGAGCAGTACTTC. Amino acid sequence: CASSLNPTFTEQYF.

This chain uses TRBV4-3 with TRBJ2-1, with D possibly being TRBD2 (6 bases). The germline V gene has CDR1 LGHNA and CDR2 YSLEER. CDR3 length: 16 amino acids. V lost 3 bases, J lost 5 bases, and 17 bases lay in between. CDR3 protein: CASSHDGGSLHNEQFF. The CDR3 coding sequence is TGCGCCAGCAGCCATGATGGGGGGAGCCTTCACAATGAGCAGTTCTTC.

The rearrangement uses TRBV5-1 and TRBJ1-1; D not certain. The CDR3 is made up of 13 amino acids. Trimming cost V 2 bases and J 7 bases, with 12 bases left between them. Germline-derived CDR1 and CDR2 are SGHRS and YFSETQ. This CDR3 reads CASSLGGSSEAFF. The CDR3 DNA reads TGCGCCAGCAGCTTAGGCGGTTCAAGTGAAGCTTTCTTT.

There are a few counts of this clone. The chain joins TRBV5-4 to TRBJ1-5; 7 positions match TRBD1. The V gene end was trimmed by 4 bases and the J gene end by 4 bases; junction bases not matched to a gene: 11. Looked up from germline, CDR1 is SGHNT and CDR2 is YYREEE (reference sequence). The CDR3 totals 16 residues. The CDR3 DNA follows: TGTGCCAGCAGCCCATATCGGGACAGCTTAAATCAGCCCCAGCATTTT. It specifies CASSPYRDSLNQPQHF.

The gene calls are TRBV7-9 and TRBJ2-7; 9 positions match TRBD1. The CDR3 spans 16 residues. V lost 2 bases to trimming and J lost 3 bases; unmatched junction nucleotides: 8. The germline CDR1 and CDR2 sequences are SEHNR and FQNEAQ (reference sequence). The CDR3 here is CASSLPRTGELYEQYF. In DNA, the CDR3 is TGTGCCAGCAGCTTACCTCGGACAGGGGAACTCTACGAGCAGTACTTC.

This clone was observed a single time. J is TRBJ2-1 and V is TRBV18; possibly TRBD2 for D (7 bases). The V end was cut by 6 bases, the J end by 9 bases, with 12 bases between. Germline V gene sequence: CDR1 KGHSH, CDR2 LQKENI. This CDR3 has 12 amino acids. Written as DNA, the CDR3 is TGTGCCAGCTCCCTGAGGGGGGGTGAGCAGTTCTTC. Protein sequence: CASSLRGGEQFF.

This clone was detected only a few times. V gene TRBV7-2 combines with J gene TRBJ2-1, with D perhaps matching TRBD2 (5 bases). With 6 bases removed from V and 4 bases from J, the gap between germline ends came to 10 bases. Germline V gene sequence: CDR1 SGHTA, CDR2 FQGNSA. CDR3 length: 13 amino acids. This CDR3 is CASSTGMYNEQFF. The CDR3 DNA reads TGTGCCAGCAGTACCGGGATGTACAATGAGCAGTTCTTC.

The chain recombines TRBV7-2 with TRBJ2-1; 13 nucleotides agree with TRBD2. After removal of 1 base from V and 9 bases from J, the junction contained 3 bases not matched to a gene. This CDR3 is 15 amino acids long. Germline CDR1 is SGHTA and CDR2 is FQGNSA. The CDR3 protein is CASSLVWTSGSEQFF. As DNA, the CDR3 is TGTGCCAGCAGCTTAGTTTGGACTAGCGGGAGTGAGCAGTTCTTC.

This sequence joins TRBV7-2 and TRBJ1-4; 10 nucleotides line up with TRBD1. The CDR3 extends over 15 amino acids. The trim removed 5 bases at V and 7 bases at J, leaving 7 bases unmatched. Germline CDR1 is SGHTA and CDR2 is FQGNSA. The DNA of the CDR3 is TGTGCCAGCAGCGCGCGACAGGGGGCGGGTGAAAAACTGTTTTTT. Its translation is CASSARQGAGEKLFF.

The genes are TRBV30 and TRBJ2-3, with 10 bases matching TRBD2. Germline CDR1 GTSNPN, CDR2 SVGIG (reference sequence). V was clipped by 3 bases and J by 5 bases; unmatched bases: 5. The CDR3 runs to 14 residues. This CDR3 reads CAWRETSGKDTQYF. In DNA, the CDR3 is TGTGCCTGGAGGGAAACTAGCGGGAAAGATACGCAGTATTTT.

This chain connects TRBV2 to TRBJ1-5; possibly TRBD1 for D (6 bases). The CDR3 has 13 amino acids. Germline CDR1 reads SNHLY; CDR2 reads FYNNEI. V lost 6 bases and J lost 4, with 10 bases in between. The DNA of the CDR3 is TGTGCCAGCAGCCGAGGACAGAATCAGCCCCAGCATTTT. It codes for CASSRGQNQPQHF.

The chain joins TRBV11-2 to TRBJ1-5; 8 nucleotides line up with TRBD1. The germline CDR1 and CDR2 sequences are SGHAT and FQNNGV. V lost 1 base, J lost 2 bases, and 10 bases stayed unmatched. The CDR3 runs 18 residues. Written as DNA, the CDR3 is TGTGCCAGCAGCTTAGGGCCAGGACAGGGAAAAGGCAATCAGCCCCAGCATTTT. It codes for CASSLGPGQGKGNQPQHF.

The chain combines TRBV2 with TRBJ2-1; D is possibly TRBD1 (6 bases). CDR3 length: 17 residues. Trimming left V 7 bases short and J 3 bases short, with 22 bases between. The germline V gene encodes CDR1 SNHLY and CDR2 FYNNEI. The CDR3 protein is CASTEHRGGVVYNEQFF. The CDR3 nucleotides read TGTGCCAGCACCGAGCACAGAGGGGGAGTTGTCTACAATGAGCAGTTCTTC.

The genes are TRBV27 and TRBJ1-1; D uncertain. The CDR3 is 15 residues long. Germline V gene data show CDR1 as MNHEY and CDR2 as SMNVEV (reference sequence). The ends were cut back, 3 bases at V and 4 bases at J, with 15 bases in the middle. CDR3 amino acids: CASSFTPAGGTEAFF. Written as DNA, the CDR3 is TGTGCCAGCAGTTTTACGCCGGCCGGCGGCACTGAAGCTTTCTTT.

The V gene is TRBV19, the J gene TRBJ2-3, with 9 bases identical to TRBD2. The CDR3 has 16 amino acids. Germline loops: CDR1 LNHDA, CDR2 SQIVND (reference sequence). J lost 4 bases, V lost 1 base, and 6 bases had no gene match. The CDR3 loop reads CASSIGTSAQPDTQYF. DNA of the CDR3: TGTGCCAGTAGTATAGGGACTAGCGCCCAACCAGATACGCAGTATTTT.

V and J are TRBV7-9 and TRBJ1-4; D is uncertain. V was cut by 5 bases and J by 7 bases, with 20 bases left in between. Germline V gives CDR1 SEHNR, CDR2 FQNEAQ (reference sequence). This CDR3 region has 16 residues. The DNA for the CDR3 is TGTGCCAGCAGCCCTCGTAACAGTCAAGGAGGTGAAAAACTGTTTTTT. As protein: CASSPRNSQGGEKLFF.

The chain links TRBV25-1 to TRBJ2-7; 7 bases line up with TRBD1. CDR1 is MGHDK, CDR2 SYGVNS, per germline. The CDR3 has 13 amino acids. The V segment lost 6 bases and the J segment 1 base; nucleotides outside the gene matches: 3. The CDR3 nucleotides read TGTGCCAGCAGGAGGGACAGTTCCTACGAGCAGTACTTC. Translation gives CASRRDSSYEQYF.

The J gene is TRBJ2-2, the V gene TRBV11-3, with a possible D match to TRBD2 (5 bases). CDR1 SGHNT and CDR2 YENEEA come from the germline V gene. Trimming took off 8 bases at V and 2 bases at J, with 15 bases between the two ends. The length of the CDR3 is 15 residues. The CDR3 DNA reads TGTGCCAGCTCGGAAGGAGGAGACAACACCGGGGAGCTGTTTTTT. Protein sequence: CASSEGGDNTGELFF.

The V call is TRBV18, the J call TRBJ1-4, with no clear D. CDR3 length: 15 amino acids. Trimming shortened V by 3 bases and J by 7 bases, and 15 bases separated the two germline ends. Germline-derived CDR1 and CDR2 are KGHSH and LQKENI. In nucleotides, the CDR3 is TGTGCCAGCTCACCCCCGGGCCCCCGGGGTGAAAAACTGTTTTTT. Amino acids: CASSPPGPRGEKLFF.